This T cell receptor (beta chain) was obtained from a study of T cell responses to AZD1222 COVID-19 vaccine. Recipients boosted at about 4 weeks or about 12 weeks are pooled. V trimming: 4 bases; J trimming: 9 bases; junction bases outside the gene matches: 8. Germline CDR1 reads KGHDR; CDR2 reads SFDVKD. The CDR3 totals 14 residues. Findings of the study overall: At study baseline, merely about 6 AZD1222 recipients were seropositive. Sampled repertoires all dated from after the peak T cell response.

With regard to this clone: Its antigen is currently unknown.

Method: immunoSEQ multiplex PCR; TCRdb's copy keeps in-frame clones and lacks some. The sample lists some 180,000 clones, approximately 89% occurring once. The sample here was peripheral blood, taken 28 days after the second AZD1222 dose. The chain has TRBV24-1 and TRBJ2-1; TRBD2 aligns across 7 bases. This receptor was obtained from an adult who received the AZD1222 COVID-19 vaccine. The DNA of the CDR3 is TGTGCCACCAGTGACCCCGGACTAGACAGTGAGCAGTTCTTC. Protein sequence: CATSDPGLDSEQFF.